The following is a TCR beta chain sequence with its context. This CDR3 contains 16 residues. V shed 1 base and J shed 0 bases, with 11 bases lying between them. Germline V gene lookup returns CDR1 LGHNA and CDR2 YNFKEQ. Data came from immunoSEQ multiplex PCR; TCRdb stores just in-frame clones and leaves some out. This table holds about 55,000 clones, approximately 91% found once. The data derive from a study of blood T cell repertoires in COVID-19. The rearrangement uses TRBV4-2 and TRBJ2-3; D is possibly TRBD1 (6 bases). The sequencing sample was made of peripheral blood. The source of this sequence is a man aged 55 to 69 with active COVID-19. The DNA for the CDR3 is TGTGCCAGCAGCCAAGCCCGGGACACGAGCACAGATACGCAGTATTTT. Amino acid sequence: CASSQARDTSTDTQYF.